What follows are 24 T cell receptor beta chains derived from one specimen sequenced in a study of vaccination effects on CD4 cells after COVID-19. These receptors' antigens are unknown. With the ViraFEST assay, the study expanded antigen-specific CD4+ T cells using viral peptide pools, then sequenced them. An approximately nine-day culture period preceded the isolation of CD4+ T cells. Participants each got two BNT162b2 or mRNA-1273 vaccine doses. Clones were read by immunoSEQ multiplex PCR, and TCRdb kept only the in-frame ones, dropping some. In the table there are approximately 70,000 clones, about 81% of which are singletons. The input for sequencing was CD4+ T cells from PBMCs cultured with HCoV-229E spike peptides, taken after COVID-19 vaccination. The receptors here all came from a human donor who received a COVID-19 vaccine.

The genes are TRBV6-1 and TRBJ1-3; unclear D gene. CDR3 length: 13 amino acids. CDR1 is MNHNS and CDR2 is SASEGT in the germline V gene. Trimming left V 2 bases short and J 10 bases short, with 12 bases between. This CDR3 reads CASSEIPGLTIYF. CDR3 in DNA: TGTGCCAGCAGTGAAATCCCGGGATTAACCATATATTTT.

The rearrangement joins TRBV7-2 to TRBJ2-2; D possibly corresponds to TRBD1 (5 bases). The CDR3 consists of 13 residues. V gave up 3 bases and J gave up 4 bases, with 6 bases separating them. Germline V gives CDR1 SGHTA, CDR2 FQGNSA. CDR3 sequence (DNA): TGTGCCAGCAGCTTCAGGGTCACCGGGGAGCTGTTTTTT. Its translation is CASSFRVTGELFF.

The chain couples TRBV6-2 or TRBV6-3 to TRBJ2-3, with unresolved D. Germline V gives CDR1 MNHEY, CDR2 SVGEGT. This CDR3 region has 17 residues. V was trimmed by 4 bases and J by 1 base, leaving 18 bases between them. The CDR3 coding sequence is TGTGCCAGCAGTTTCCCCCTCTTGCCCTCGGGCACAGATACGCAGTATTTT. This translates into CASSFPLLPSGTDTQYF.

The chain joins TRBV3-1 (or the pseudogene TRBV3-2) to TRBJ2-3; tentative D call: TRBD1 (6 bases). This CDR3 is 15 amino acids long. CDR1 is LGHDT, CDR2 YNNKEL, per germline (reference sequence). Trimming pared 6 bases from V and 0 bases from J, leaving 13 bases between. CDR3 coding DNA: TGTGCCAGCAGAAGTAGGACAGCAAGCACAGATACGCAGTATTTT. Its protein product is CASRSRTASTDTQYF.

This clone was counted a few times. V and J are TRBV6-6 and TRBJ1-1, with D unclear. V lost 7 bases to trimming and J lost 3 bases, with 12 bases between them. This CDR3 contains 13 residues. Per germline, CDR1 MNHNY and CDR2 SVGAGI (reference sequence). The CDR3 loop reads CASTYNGDTEAFF. In DNA form, the CDR3 reads TGTGCCAGCACCTACAATGGGGACACTGAAGCTTTCTTT.

This clone was counted only a few times. V is TRBV4-1 and J is TRBJ1-2; 8 bases align to TRBD1. Germline V gene sequence: CDR1 MGHRA, CDR2 YSYEKL. CDR3 length: 16 amino acids. The J segment lost 1 base and the V segment lost 1 base, leaving 5 bases of the junction unmatched. The chain's CDR3 is CASSQAGTGSNYGYTF. The CDR3 DNA sequence: TGCGCCAGCAGCCAAGCCGGGACAGGCAGTAACTATGGCTACACCTTC.

The chain recombines TRBV19 with TRBJ2-1; 8 nucleotides agree with TRBD2. V dropped 6 bases and J dropped 5; count of bases not matched to a gene: 6. Germline CDR1 reads LNHDA; CDR2 reads SQIVND (reference sequence). The CDR3 extends over 14 amino acids. The DNA of the CDR3 is TGTGCCAGTAGAGGTAGCGGGGCCCACAATGAGCAGTTCTTC. Protein sequence: CASRGSGAHNEQFF. Combining the CDR3 with reference TRBV19 and TRBJ2-1 gives the whole variable domain DGGITQSPKYLFRKEGQNVTLSCEQNLNHDAMYWYRQDPGQGLRLIYYSQIVNDFQKGDIAEGYSVSREKKESFPLTVTSAQKNPTAFYLCASRGSGAHNEQFFGPGTRLTVL.

The chain couples TRBV24-1 to TRBJ2-5; 16 positions agree with TRBD2. In germline, CDR1 is KGHDR, CDR2 SFDVKD. This CDR3 has 18 residues. The V and J ends lost 4 bases and 5 bases, in that order; junction bases with no gene match: 9. The CDR3 here is CATSEGGLAGGHSETQYF. As DNA, the CDR3 is TGTGCCACCAGTGAGGGGGGACTAGCGGGGGGGCATTCCGAGACCCAGTACTTC.

The chain joins TRBV7-2 to TRBJ1-6, with 7 bases fitting TRBD1. J gave up 15 bases and V 3 bases, and 14 bases lay outside the gene matches. This CDR3 has 15 amino acids. The germline V gene has CDR1 SGHTA and CDR2 FQGNSA. CDR3 sequence: CASSFTTGQSIHLHF. The CDR3 region has the DNA TGTGCCAGCAGCTTTACAACGGGACAGTCCATACACCTCCACTTT.

The chain links TRBV6-5 to TRBJ2-5; 7 positions agree with TRBD1. V was pared by 7 bases and J by 3 bases, with 5 bases of the junction left unmatched. This CDR3 has 13 residues. In germline, CDR1 is MNHEY, CDR2 SVGAGI. CDR3 DNA sequence: TGTGCCAGCACCTGGGACAGAAAAGAGACCCAGTACTTC. Translated: CASTWDRKETQYF.

J is TRBJ2-3 and V is TRBV27; D gene uncertain. The V gene's germline CDR1 is MNHEY and CDR2 SMNVEV (reference sequence). V dropped 3 bases and J dropped 0 bases, with 4 bases sitting between them. The CDR3 has 13 amino acids. The CDR3 DNA reads TGTGCCAGCAGTTTTTATAGCACAGATACGCAGTATTTT. Protein product: CASSFYSTDTQYF.

This sequence joins TRBV19 and TRBJ2-7; a possible D gene is TRBD1 (6 bases). CDR1 LNHDA and CDR2 SQIVND come from the germline V gene (reference sequence). Trimming removed 0 bases at V and 3 bases at J, with 21 bases between. The CDR3 sequence is 18 residues long. The CDR3 nucleotides are TGTGCCAGTAGTATAGATCTAATTAGACCGGGACACCGCTACGAGCAGTACGTC. As protein: CASSIDLIRPGHRYEQYV.

DNA for the CDR3: TGTGCCAGCCGCCGTAACGTCGGGGAGCTGTTTTTT. Translated: CASRRNVGELFF. V is TRBV6-5 and J is TRBJ2-2; D unclear. Germline V gene lookup returns CDR1 MNHEY and CDR2 SVGAGI. This CDR3 is built from 12 residues. V was clipped by 8 bases and J by 7 bases, with 11 bases between them.

The chain joins TRBV19 to TRBJ2-2, with 7 bases matching TRBD1. Germline CDR1 and CDR2: LNHDA and SQIVND (reference sequence). The CDR3 contains 14 residues. The V gene end was trimmed by 9 bases and the J gene end by 2 bases; junction bases not matched to a gene: 6. CDR3 sequence reads: CASKTGTNTGELFF. CDR3 bases: TGTGCCAGCAAGACAGGGACCAACACCGGGGAGCTGTTTTTT.

The CDR3 DNA reads as TGTGCCAGCAGACCGACAGGGAGGTTGTACTATGGCTACACCTTC. This codes for CASRPTGRLYYGYTF. The V gene is TRBV27, the J gene TRBJ1-2; the match to TRBD1 covers 7 bases. Germline CDR1 MNHEY, CDR2 SMNVEV (reference sequence). CDR3 length equals 15 residues. Germline trimming cut 6 bases from V and 3 bases from J; bases unmatched to any gene: 10.

V is TRBV28 and J is TRBJ2-3; 7 bases fit TRBD1. The germline CDR1 and CDR2 sequences are MDHEN and SYDVKM. J was trimmed by 1 base and V by 3 bases; bases with no gene match: 1. This CDR3 comprises 14 residues. CDR3: CASSFDRGTDTQYF. CDR3 nucleotides: TGTGCCAGCAGTTTCGACAGGGGCACAGATACGCAGTATTTT.

This sequence joins TRBV18 and TRBJ2-1, with D maybe TRBD2 (7 bases). CDR3 length: 15 residues. V was trimmed by 5 bases and J by 6 bases, leaving 17 bases between them. Germline V lookup: CDR1 KGHSH, CDR2 LQKENI. The CDR3 loop is CASSWGGLLSNEQFF. CDR3 DNA: TGTGCCAGCTCATGGGGGGGGCTTCTTTCCAATGAGCAGTTCTTC.

The chain combines TRBV7-2 with TRBJ2-5, with no clear D. The CDR3 consists of 14 residues. Per germline, CDR1 SGHTA and CDR2 FQGNSA. Trimming took off 0 bases at V and 1 base at J, with 6 bases between the two ends. This chain's CDR3 is CASSLAGPQETQYF. Written as DNA, the CDR3 is TGTGCCAGCAGCTTAGCAGGACCCCAAGAGACCCAGTACTTC.

The rearrangement joins TRBV5-1 to TRBJ2-4; D may be TRBD1 (7 bases). The CDR3 sequence is 20 residues long. The V gene lost 4 bases and the J gene lost 0 bases, with 26 bases spanning the gap. CDR1 is SGHRS and CDR2 is YFSETQ in the germline V gene. This CDR3 is CASSPEGASGRFIAKNIQYF. DNA for the CDR3: TGCGCCAGCAGCCCAGAGGGGGCGAGCGGGCGCTTTATAGCCAAAAACATTCAGTACTTC.

The chain has TRBV7-2 and TRBJ2-3; 8 nucleotides align to TRBD2. The junction had 5 bases not matched to a gene; V was cut back by 3 bases and J by 0 bases. The CDR3 length is 16 residues. The germline V gene has CDR1 SGHTA and CDR2 FQGNSA. Here the CDR3 reads CASSFKTSVSTDTQYF. The CDR3 DNA reads TGTGCCAGCAGCTTTAAGACTAGCGTTAGCACAGATACGCAGTATTTT.

The chain carries TRBV5-6 and TRBJ1-3, with TRBD1 matching over 7 bases. Per the germline V gene, CDR1 is SGHDT and CDR2 is YYEEEE. The CDR3 extends over 13 amino acids. After removal of 0 bases from V and 7 bases from J, the junction contained 1 base not matched to a gene. The CDR3 DNA reads as TGTGCCAGCAGCTTGGGCAGGGGGAACACCATATATTTT. As protein: CASSLGRGNTIYF.

The gene calls are TRBV28 and TRBJ1-5; 10 positions agree with TRBD1. CDR1 is MDHEN and CDR2 is SYDVKM in the germline V gene. CDR3 size: 16 residues. The trim removed 8 bases at V and 3 bases at J, leaving 10 bases unmatched. CDR3 sequence: CASRDRGGRDNQPQHF. DNA for the CDR3: TGTGCCAGCCGGGACAGGGGCGGCCGGGACAATCAGCCCCAGCATTTT.

The chain links TRBV24-1 to TRBJ2-3; weak D call: TRBD2 (5 bases). V shed 8 bases and J shed 1 base, with 9 bases lying between them. Germline V gene lookup returns CDR1 KGHDR and CDR2 SFDVKD. This CDR3 has 13 residues. This chain's CDR3 is CATKGSGTDTQYF. The CDR3 coding sequence is TGTGCCACCAAGGGTAGCGGCACAGATACGCAGTATTTT.

The chain employs TRBV3-1 (or the pseudogene TRBV3-2) and TRBJ2-3, with D possibly TRBD1 on 6 matching bases. The CDR3 covers 16 residues. CDR1 is LGHDT and CDR2 is YNNKEL in the germline V gene (reference sequence). Trimming removed 0 bases at V and 4 bases at J, with 14 bases between. As DNA, the CDR3 is TGTGCCAGCAGCCAAGATTTAGGCAGGGGCCCAGATACGCAGTATTTT. Translated, it gives CASSQDLGRGPDTQYF.